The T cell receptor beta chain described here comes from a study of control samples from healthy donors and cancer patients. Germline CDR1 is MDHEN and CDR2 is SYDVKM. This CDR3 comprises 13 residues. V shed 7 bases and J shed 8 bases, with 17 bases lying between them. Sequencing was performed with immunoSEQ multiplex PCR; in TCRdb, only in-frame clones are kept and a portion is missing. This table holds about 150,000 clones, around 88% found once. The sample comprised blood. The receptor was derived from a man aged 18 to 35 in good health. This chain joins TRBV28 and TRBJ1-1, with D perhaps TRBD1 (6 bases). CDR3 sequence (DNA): TGTGCCAGCAACAACTACAGGGTTACCGAAGCTTTCTTT. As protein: CASNNYRVTEAFF. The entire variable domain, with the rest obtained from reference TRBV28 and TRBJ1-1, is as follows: DVKVTQSSRYLVKRTGEKVFLECVQDMDHENMFWYRQDPGLGLRLIYFSYDVKMKEKGDIPEGYSVSREKKERFSLILESASTNQTSMYLCASNNYRVTEAFFGQGTRLTVV.